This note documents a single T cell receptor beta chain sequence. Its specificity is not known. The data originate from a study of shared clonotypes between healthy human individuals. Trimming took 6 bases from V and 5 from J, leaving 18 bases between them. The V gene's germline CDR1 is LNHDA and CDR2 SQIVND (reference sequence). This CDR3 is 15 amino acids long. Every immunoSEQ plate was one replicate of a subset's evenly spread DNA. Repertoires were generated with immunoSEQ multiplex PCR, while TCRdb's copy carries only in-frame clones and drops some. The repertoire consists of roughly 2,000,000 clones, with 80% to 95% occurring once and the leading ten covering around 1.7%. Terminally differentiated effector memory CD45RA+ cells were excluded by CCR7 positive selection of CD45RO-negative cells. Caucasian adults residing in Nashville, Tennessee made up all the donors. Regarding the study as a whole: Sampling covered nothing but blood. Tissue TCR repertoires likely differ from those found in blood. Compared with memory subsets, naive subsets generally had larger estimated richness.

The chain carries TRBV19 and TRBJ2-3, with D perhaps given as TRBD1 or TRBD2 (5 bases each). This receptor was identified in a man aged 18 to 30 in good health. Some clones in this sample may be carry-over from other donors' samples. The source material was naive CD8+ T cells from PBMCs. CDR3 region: CASSRGTPRQDTQYF. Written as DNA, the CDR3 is TGTGCCAGTAGCCGTGGGACGCCTAGGCAAGATACGCAGTATTTT.